These 15 T cell receptor beta chains were sequenced from one sample in a study of blood T cell repertoires in COVID-19. Using immunoSEQ multiplex PCR, the repertoire was profiled, and TCRdb retains in-frame clones only, with some absent. Among 200,000 to 300,000 clones listed, about four fifths were seen once. The specimen sequenced was peripheral blood. These receptors originate from a woman older than 75 with COVID-19, enrolled during active disease.

The V gene is TRBV18, the J gene TRBJ2-7, with TRBD1 matching 9 bases. From germline, CDR1 is KGHSH and CDR2 LQKENI. V shed 2 bases and J 1 base; nucleotides not matched to a gene: 3. The CDR3 runs to 15 residues. The CDR3 region is CASSPRDRESYEQYF. The CDR3 region has the DNA TGTGCCAGCTCACCAAGGGACAGGGAATCCTACGAGCAGTACTTC.

The chain uses TRBV18 and TRBJ2-7; 8 nucleotides align to TRBD1. The CDR3 runs to 14 residues. The germline gives CDR1 KGHSH, CDR2 LQKENI. Unmatched junction bases numbered 4, after V lost 1 base and J lost 5 bases. The CDR3 bases are TGTGCCAGCTCACCACTGGACAGGGCCGACGAGCAGTACTTC. It codes for CASSPLDRADEQYF.

The rearrangement joins TRBV18 to TRBJ1-1; D is undetermined. Deletions cut 2 bases from V and 0 bases from J, with 7 bases between. Germline V gives CDR1 KGHSH, CDR2 LQKENI. This CDR3 has 14 amino acids. The DNA of the CDR3 is TGTGCCAGCTCACCAGCCTGGCTGAACACTGAAGCTTTCTTT. It yields the protein CASSPAWLNTEAFF.

This clone occurred a few times. V gene TRBV11-2 combines with J gene TRBJ2-3; TRBD1 might be the D (5 bases). This CDR3 spans 16 amino acids. Trimming stripped 5 bases from V and 0 bases from J, with 15 bases between. Germline CDR1 reads SGHAT; CDR2 reads FQNNGV. The CDR3 DNA is TGTGCCAGCAGCCAGGGCCACATTCTCAGCACAGATACGCAGTATTTT. Translation: CASSQGHILSTDTQYF.

This chain links TRBV5-1 with TRBJ2-2; TRBD2 agrees at 8 bases. V gave up 6 bases and J gave up 2 bases; unmatched junction bases: 12. CDR3 length equals 17 residues. Germline V CDR1 and CDR2: SGHRS, YFSETQ. The CDR3 loop is CASKDFRAGGNTGELFF. The CDR3, as DNA: TGCGCCAGCAAGGATTTCCGCGCGGGAGGTAACACCGGGGAGCTGTTTTTT.

The chain is built from TRBV7-2 and TRBJ2-1; D may be TRBD1 (6 bases). The CDR3 runs 15 residues. Germline lookup yields CDR1 SGHTA and CDR2 FQGNSA. Trimming removed 5 bases at V and 0 bases at J, with 11 bases between. CDR3: CASSQRQASYNEQFF. CDR3 bases: TGTGCCAGCAGCCAGCGACAGGCCTCCTACAATGAGCAGTTCTTC.

V and J are TRBV2 and TRBJ1-2, with 7 bases that match TRBD1. Germline V CDR1 and CDR2: SNHLY, FYNNEI. The V and J ends lost 6 bases and 1 base, in that order; junction bases with no gene match: 8. This CDR3 has 15 residues. DNA of the CDR3: TGTGCCAGCAGCATTTTCCGGGACAGTAACTATGGCTACACCTTC. Translation: CASSIFRDSNYGYTF.

CDR3 sequence: CAISSRTGDRDEQYF. In DNA form, the CDR3 reads TGTGCCATCAGTAGTCGGACAGGGGATCGGGACGAGCAGTACTTC. This chain uses TRBV10-3 with TRBJ2-7; 9 nucleotides agree with TRBD1. Trimming at V came to 5 bases and at J to 5 bases, leaving 10 bases not matched to a gene. Germline lookup yields CDR1 ENHRY and CDR2 SYGVKD. The CDR3 consists of 15 residues.

About this clone itself: A read error may produce the germline difference seen at one junction end. V gene TRBV7-7 combines with J gene TRBJ2-7; D call uncertain. Germline CDR1 is SSHAT and CDR2 is FNYEAQ (reference sequence). The CDR3 runs 15 residues. The DNA of the CDR3 is TGTGCTAGCAGCTTTCAGAACGCACACTCCTACGAGCAGTACTTC. It translates to CASSFQNAHSYEQYF.

In this sample, this clone turned up a few times. This chain links TRBV10-1 with TRBJ2-7; 12 positions agree with TRBD1. The V gene's germline CDR1 is WNHNN and CDR2 SYGVQD (reference sequence). CDR3 length: 17 amino acids. Unmatched junction bases numbered 14, after V lost 9 bases and J lost 2 bases. The CDR3 spells CARRSRDRGRIAYEQYF. CDR3 nucleotide sequence: TGCGCCAGAAGATCTCGGGACAGGGGGCGAATCGCCTACGAGCAGTACTTC.

The V gene is TRBV11-2, the J gene TRBJ1-2; D is possibly TRBD1 (5 bases). CDR1 and CDR2 from the germline V gene are SGHAT and FQNNGV. The CDR3 runs to 15 residues. The V gene lost 2 bases and the J gene lost 8 bases, with 18 bases spanning the gap. The CDR3 is CASSLTGGSGWGYTF. The CDR3 bases are TGTGCCAGCAGCTTAACCGGGGGTTCGGGCTGGGGCTACACCTTC.

This rearrangement joins TRBV4-1 to TRBJ2-5; 16 nucleotides agree with TRBD2. V dropped 1 base and J dropped 4; count of bases not matched to a gene: 6. Germline V gene data show CDR1 as MGHRA and CDR2 as YSYEKL. This CDR3 contains 18 residues. In DNA, the CDR3 is TGCGCCAGCAGCCAAGGTGGGACTAGCGGGGGGGCCGGAGAGACCCAGTACTTC. It yields the protein CASSQGGTSGGAGETQYF.

This clone was counted a few times. The chain has TRBV19 and TRBJ1-1; maybe TRBD1 (5 bases). Between the trimmed V and J ends, which lost 4 bases and 0 bases, there was a span of 9 bases. Germline-derived CDR1 and CDR2 are LNHDA and SQIVND (reference sequence). The CDR3 is 14 residues long. CDR3 sequence reads: CASSKQVMNTEAFF. In nucleotides, the CDR3 is TGTGCCAGTAGTAAACAGGTGATGAACACTGAAGCTTTCTTT.

This clone was detected a few times. The chain uses TRBV9 and TRBJ2-2; D may be TRBD1 (5 bases). The V end lost 0 bases, the J end lost 1 base, and 13 bases lay between the germline ends. There are 17 residues in the CDR3. Germline V gene sequence: CDR1 SGDLS, CDR2 YYNGEE. CDR3 in DNA: TGTGCCAGCAGCGTAGGACTGGGGCTACTGAACACCGGGGAGCTGTTTTTT. Amino acid sequence: CASSVGLGLLNTGELFF.

The rearrangement links TRBV6-5 to TRBJ2-3; TRBD1 matches 7 bases. The CDR3 is 14 residues long. Germline V gene sequence: CDR1 MNHEY, CDR2 SVGAGI. V lost 8 bases, J lost 4 bases, and 9 bases stayed unmatched. CDR3 in amino acids: CASLRTGLSDTQYF. CDR3 nucleotide sequence: TGTGCCAGCCTAAGGACAGGTTTGTCAGATACGCAGTATTTT.